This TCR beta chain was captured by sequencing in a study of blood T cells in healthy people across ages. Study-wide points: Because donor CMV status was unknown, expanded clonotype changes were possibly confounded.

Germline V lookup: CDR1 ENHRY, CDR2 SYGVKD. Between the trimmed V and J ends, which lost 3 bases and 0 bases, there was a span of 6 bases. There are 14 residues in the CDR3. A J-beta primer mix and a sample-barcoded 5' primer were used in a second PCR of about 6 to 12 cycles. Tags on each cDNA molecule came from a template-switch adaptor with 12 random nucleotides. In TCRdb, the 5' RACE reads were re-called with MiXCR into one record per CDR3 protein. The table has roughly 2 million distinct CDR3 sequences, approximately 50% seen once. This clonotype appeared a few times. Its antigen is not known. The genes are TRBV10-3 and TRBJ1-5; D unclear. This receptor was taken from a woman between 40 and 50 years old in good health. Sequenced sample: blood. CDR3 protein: CAISDSYSNQPQHF. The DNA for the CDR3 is TGTGCCATCAGTGATAGTTATAGCAATCAGCCCCAGCATTTT.